This TCR beta chain was documented in a study of blood T cell repertoires in COVID-19. About the research overall: Some COVID-19 samples were acute and others convalescent; all came from the United States, Italy and Spain. T cells, B-cell-depleted T cells, or PBMCs provided the cDNA or gDNA that served as material.

The length of the CDR3 is 13 residues. V lost 10 bases to trimming and J lost 6 bases; unmatched junction nucleotides: 10. In the original processing: Amplified reference gene primers provided the basis for estimating nucleated cell counts. Sequenced by immunoSEQ multiplex PCR; TCRdb stores in-frame clones only, minus some. That table gives V, J and clone size, and the DNA gave D and trimming. The table records over 200,000 clones, about 85% of them present only once. The sample was peripheral blood. The sequence derives from a man aged 60 to 69 who had recovered from COVID-19. This chain links TRBV12-3 or TRBV12-4 with TRBJ2-7; 9 nucleotides line up with TRBD1. CDR3 amino acids: CATPGGQGPEQYF. CDR3 sequence (DNA): TGTGCCACCCCGGGGGGACAGGGCCCCGAGCAGTACTTC.